The rows below give T cell receptor beta chains drawn from one sample of a study of T cells in Graves' hyperthyroidism and ophthalmopathy. Via MiXCR, TCRdb re-called the multiplex PCR reads, giving one row per CDR3 protein. This sample has about 350,000 distinct CDR3 sequences; about a sixth occur once, and the top ten carry 15% to 19%. Sequencing was carried out using blood. These receptor sequences come from a woman between 40 and 55 years old with Graves' ophthalmopathy. The conserved cysteine and the conserved F or W are not part of the CDR3 here. D genes are given only for firm matches.

j_call | v_call | d_call | cdr3_aa
TRBJ1-2 | TRBV7-2 | - | ASSTGGGRLDGYT
TRBJ1-3 | TRBV6-5 | - | ASSYSGGLGNTIY
TRBJ1-2 | TRBV27 | - | ASSPGLGGAEGYT
TRBJ1-3 | TRBV12-3/TRBV12-4 | - | ASSHPTISGNTIY
TRBJ2-5 | TRBV20-1 | TRBD2 | SAKREYEARETQY
TRBJ2-2 | TRBV19 | TRBD2 | ASSINSGRIGELF
TRBJ1-2 | TRBV20-1 | TRBD1 | SADPGQGNGYT
TRBJ2-5 | TRBV24-1 | - | ATSSTSRPPIHQETQY
TRBJ1-1 | TRBV6-5 | - | ASSWGITMNTEAF
TRBJ2-6 | TRBV18 | - | ASSPNHPRGSGANVLT
TRBJ2-4 | TRBV9 | - | ASSEQGNIQY
TRBJ2-7 | TRBV6-1 | TRBD2 | ASSEGWGGAYEQY
TRBJ1-2 | TRBV28 | - | ASSTPINYGYT
TRBJ2-7 | TRBV10-2 | TRBD2 | ASSDGLASSYEQY
TRBJ1-1 | TRBV12-3/TRBV12-4 | - | ASSFSNKNTEAF
TRBJ1-1 | TRBV20-1 | - | SGRSGTEAF